This entry lists 32 T cell receptor beta chains sequenced from one sample in a study of blood T cells in healthy people across ages (dated by TCRdb to about 2015). Preparation of the library involved 5' RACE. TCRdb names Illumina HiSeq 2500 as the instrument used. The second PCR ran for about 7 to 11 cycles and used a J-beta primer mix along with a sample-barcoded 5' primer. TCRdb trimmed the raw reads at Q25, called clones with MiXCR and kept productive beta chains. Identical CDR3 protein sequences are pooled into one entry, listed with their most common genes and DNA. The sample table holds hundreds of thousands of distinct CDR3 sequences, of which approximately 59% were seen once. Jointly, the top ten make up roughly a quarter of the sample. Sequencing was done on a sample of blood. The receptors were sampled from a man aged 30 to 45 in good health.

The rearrangement joins TRBV9 to TRBJ2-7, with D perhaps matching TRBD1 (6 bases). Germline V gene sequence: CDR1 SGDLS, CDR2 YYNGEE. Deletions cut 0 bases from V and 10 bases from J, with 11 bases between. The CDR3 sequence is 12 residues long. The CDR3, as DNA: TGTGCCAGCAGCGTAGATCAGGGGTCCCAGTACTTC. Amino acids: CASSVDQGSQYF.

This chain joins TRBV2 and TRBJ2-3; D is unresolved. The CDR3 sequence is 12 residues long. Trimming removed 4 bases at V and 6 bases at J, with 8 bases between. Germline CDR1 SNHLY, CDR2 FYNNEI. CDR3 bases: TGTGCCAGCAGTGTCTGGCCGGATACGCAGTATTTT. Its translation: CASSVWPDTQYF.

This clonotype was counted a few times. The rearrangement joins TRBV7-9 to TRBJ2-7; D possibly corresponds to TRBD1 (5 bases). The germline V gene encodes CDR1 SEHNR and CDR2 FQNEAQ (reference sequence). This CDR3 contains 14 residues. V was trimmed by 5 bases and J by 3 bases, leaving 14 bases between them. The CDR3 loop is CASSDTDRYYEQYF. For the CDR3, the DNA is TGTGCCAGCAGCGATACCGACAGATACTACGAGCAGTACTTC.

The chain is built from TRBV15 and TRBJ1-2, with 7 bases identical to TRBD1. Germline assignment: CDR1 LNHNV and CDR2 YYDKDF (reference sequence). This CDR3 has 15 amino acids. V trimming: 3 bases; J trimming: 3 bases; junction bases outside the gene matches: 7. This CDR3 reads CATSSYRDSHYGYTF. The CDR3 bases are TGTGCCACCAGCAGTTACCGGGACAGCCACTATGGCTACACCTTC.

The chain recombines TRBV4-3 with TRBJ1-2; the D gene is possibly TRBD1 (5 bases). V was shortened by 0 bases and J by 2 bases, with 7 bases between the two germline ends. The CDR3 spans 14 residues. The germline V gene encodes CDR1 LGHNA and CDR2 YSLEER. CDR3 region: CASSQDWDNYGYTF. The DNA for the CDR3 is TGCGCCAGCAGCCAAGATTGGGACAACTATGGCTACACCTTC.

On this clonotype itself: Germline is not matched at one junction end, which may reflect a read error. J is TRBJ1-1 and V is TRBV7-6; perhaps TRBD1 as D (5 bases). Per germline, CDR1 SGHVS and CDR2 FNYEAQ. CDR3 length equals 16 residues. Here the CDR3 DNA reads TGTGCTAGCAGCTTAGCATTCACAGGACCGAACACTGAAGCTTTCTTT. Its translation is CASSLAFTGPNTEAFF.

This clonotype was found a few times. The V gene is TRBV5-1, the J gene TRBJ2-7; D ambiguous. CDR3 length equals 16 residues. Per the germline V gene, CDR1 is SGHRS and CDR2 is YFSETQ. V was clipped by 4 bases and J by 5 bases, with 22 bases between them. The CDR3 region is CASSRPSSELGDEQYF. The CDR3 bases are TGCGCCAGCAGCCGGCCCTCCAGCGAGCTTGGGGACGAGCAGTACTTC.

The chain has TRBV2 and TRBJ2-2; 7 bases fit TRBD1. CDR1 is SNHLY, CDR2 FYNNEI, per germline. The V gene end was trimmed by 2 bases and the J gene end by 7 bases; junction bases not matched to a gene: 4. The CDR3 extends over 14 amino acids. As DNA, the CDR3 is TGTGCCAGCAGTGAACGGACAGGATACGGGGAGCTGTTTTTT. As protein: CASSERTGYGELFF.

The chain joins TRBV6-2 or TRBV6-3 to TRBJ2-1, with a tentative D call TRBD2 (6 bases). The length of the CDR3 is 17 residues. V was shortened by 2 bases and J by 0 bases, with 14 bases between the two germline ends. CDR1 and CDR2 from the germline V gene are MNHEY and SVGEGT. The CDR3 DNA is TGTGCCAGCAGTTACGTGGGGGACTGGCGCTCCTACAATGAGCAGTTCTTC. This translates into CASSYVGDWRSYNEQFF.

The chain carries TRBV6-5 and TRBJ2-1; maybe TRBD2 (7 bases). V was shortened by 2 bases and J by 9 bases, with 20 bases between the two germline ends. CDR1 and CDR2 (germline): MNHEY, SVGAGI. The CDR3 extends over 16 amino acids. CDR3 coding DNA: TGTGCCAGCAGTTACGCCCGGCGGGGGACACGAGGTGAGCAGTTCTTC. It is translated as CASSYARRGTRGEQFF.

The chain links TRBV27 to TRBJ2-3; 9 positions agree with TRBD2. Germline CDR1 is MNHEY and CDR2 is SMNVEV (reference sequence). J lost 1 base, V lost 0 bases, and 5 bases had no gene match. This CDR3 region has 17 residues. This CDR3 is CASSLSRRLAGTDTQYF. The DNA for the CDR3 is TGTGCCAGCAGTTTATCACGCAGACTAGCGGGCACAGATACGCAGTATTTT.

Of note for this clonotype: A read error may account for a junction end that differs from germline. The chain joins TRBV7-8 to TRBJ2-3; the D gene is possibly TRBD2 (6 bases). CDR1 SGHVS and CDR2 FQNEAQ come from the germline V gene. The CDR3 length is 16 residues. In nucleotides, the CDR3 is TGTGCCAGCAGCTTACTTCGCGGGGAGAGCACGGATACGCAGTATTTT. Residues: CASSLLRGESTDTQYF.

Concerning this clonotype itself: A read error is possible here, since a much larger clone lies one base away. This sequence joins TRBV3-1 and TRBJ2-7, with 13 bases that match TRBD2. Germline V gives CDR1 LGHDT, CDR2 YNNKEL (reference sequence). This CDR3 comprises 15 residues. Trimming took 4 bases from V and 3 from J; bases not matched to a gene: 3. The DNA of the CDR3 is TGTGCCAGCAGCCGGGGACTAGCGGGAATCTACGAGCAGTACTTC. Its translation is CASSRGLAGIYEQYF.

The chain links TRBV3-1 to TRBJ2-5; D not resolved. The V gene lost 2 bases and the J gene lost 4 bases, with 8 bases spanning the gap. The germline CDR1 and CDR2 sequences are LGHDT and YNNKEL (reference sequence). CDR3 length: 13 residues. For the CDR3, the DNA is TGTGCCAGCAGCCAAAGGGTTGTAGAGACCCAGTACTTC. The encoded protein is CASSQRVVETQYF.

This clonotype was counted a few times. The genes are TRBV13 and TRBJ2-3; 9 bases agree with TRBD2. Trimming took 5 bases from V and 4 from J; bases not matched to a gene: 4. The CDR3 has 14 amino acids. Germline V CDR1 and CDR2: PRHDT, FYEKMQ (reference sequence). The CDR3 DNA reads as TGTGCCAGCAGCCGAGCGGGGGGCCCAGATACGCAGTATTTT. Amino acids: CASSRAGGPDTQYF.

The rearrangement joins TRBV3-1 to TRBJ2-3; D not resolved. Trimming took 1 base from V and 7 from J, leaving 6 bases between them. Looked up from germline, CDR1 is LGHDT and CDR2 is YNNKEL (reference sequence). The CDR3 is made up of 12 amino acids. The CDR3: CASSQARNTQYF. As DNA, the CDR3 is TGTGCCAGCAGCCAAGCTAGAAATACGCAGTATTTT.

This chain connects TRBV10-3 to TRBJ2-6; the D is unclear. V lost 0 bases, J lost 2 bases, and 8 bases lay in between. The CDR3 contains 16 residues. Germline V gene sequence: CDR1 ENHRY, CDR2 SYGVKD. This chain's CDR3 is CAISESSAAGANVLTF. DNA of the CDR3: TGTGCCATCAGTGAGTCATCGGCAGCTGGGGCCAACGTCCTGACTTTC.

This chain links TRBV7-3 with TRBJ2-3; no definite D call. This CDR3 region has 13 residues. V gave up 3 bases and J gave up 4 bases, with 8 bases separating them. Germline V gene data show CDR1 as SGHTA and CDR2 as FQGTGA. The CDR3 DNA is TGTGCCAGCAGCTTCCAGCGATCAGATACGCAGTATTTT. It yields the protein CASSFQRSDTQYF.

The rearrangement joins TRBV15 to TRBJ2-1; 9 positions agree with TRBD2. Germline V lookup: CDR1 LNHNV, CDR2 YYDKDF (reference sequence). This CDR3 is built from 15 residues. V shed 3 bases and J 7 bases; nucleotides not matched to a gene: 7. This CDR3 is CATSSLAGPGNEQFF. The CDR3 nucleotides read TGTGCCACCAGCAGCCTAGCGGGACCGGGGAATGAGCAGTTCTTC.

This clonotype showed up just once. The CDR3 sequence is CATCPGWSTDTQYF. The CDR3 region has the DNA TGTGCCACCTGTCCGGGGTGGAGCACAGATACGCAGTATTTT. The chain joins TRBV12-3 or TRBV12-4 to TRBJ2-3; perhaps TRBD2 as D (5 bases). V lost 10 bases and J lost 0, with 14 bases in between. There are 14 residues in the CDR3.

V gene TRBV2 combines with J gene TRBJ1-1; D gene ambiguous. The V end lost 1 base, the J end lost 1 base, and 7 bases lay between the germline ends. CDR3 length: 14 amino acids. The germline V gene encodes CDR1 SNHLY and CDR2 FYNNEI. The CDR3 protein is CASSEEEGNTEAFF. The CDR3 DNA follows: TGTGCCAGCAGTGAAGAGGAGGGGAACACTGAAGCTTTCTTT.

V gene TRBV20-1 combines with J gene TRBJ1-2; 12 bases are a match to TRBD1. After removal of 4 bases from V and 1 base from J, the junction contained 10 bases not matched to a gene. The CDR3 length is 17 residues. Germline V lookup: CDR1 DFQATT, CDR2 SNEGSKA (reference sequence). The CDR3 loop is CSAKTGTGGPGNYGYTF. CDR3 DNA sequence: TGCAGTGCTAAGACCGGGACAGGGGGCCCGGGTAACTATGGCTACACCTTC.

The chain uses TRBV7-2 and TRBJ2-6; D is uncertain. CDR3 length: 17 residues. Trimming shortened V by 3 bases and J by 0 bases, and 12 bases separated the two germline ends. The germline CDR1 and CDR2 sequences are SGHTA and FQGNSA. The CDR3 nucleotides are TGTGCCAGCAGCTTCCTAACTGTGCCCTCTGGGGCCAACGTCCTGACTTTC. Its translation: CASSFLTVPSGANVLTF. The variable domain in full, completed from reference TRBV7-2 and TRBJ2-6, reads GAGVSQSPSNKVTEKGKDVELRCDPISGHTALYWYRQSLGQGLEFLIYFQGNSAPDKSGLPSDRFSAERTGGSVSTLTIQRTQQEDSAVYLCASSFLTVPSGANVLTFGAGSRLTVL.

The chain has TRBV7-9 and TRBJ1-6; 7 bases match TRBD1. Germline values: CDR1 SEHNR, CDR2 FQNEAQ (reference sequence). The CDR3 has 15 residues. Unmatched junction bases numbered 10, after V lost 4 bases and J lost 10 bases. The CDR3 reads CASSSNRGAESPLHF. The CDR3 DNA reads as TGTGCCAGCAGCTCCAACAGGGGAGCGGAATCACCCCTCCACTTT.

This clonotype appeared once. The chain links TRBV6-5 to TRBJ1-5; 7 bases line up with TRBD1. CDR3 length equals 14 residues. V lost 5 bases to trimming and J lost 7 bases; unmatched junction nucleotides: 8. The germline V gene encodes CDR1 MNHEY and CDR2 SVGAGI. The CDR3: CASSETGSRQPQHF. CDR3 nucleotide sequence: TGTGCCAGCAGTGAGACAGGGTCACGGCAGCCCCAGCATTTT.

Remarks on this clonotype: At one of its ends the junction is not consistent with the germline gene, which may arise from a read error. V gene TRBV6-2 or TRBV6-3 combines with J gene TRBJ2-1, with unresolved D. The germline gives CDR1 MNHEY, CDR2 SVGEGT. The CDR3 has 14 residues. The CDR3 DNA sequence: TGTGCCAGCAGTAACTCCGGCTCCTACAATGAGCAGTTCTTC. Protein: CASSNSGSYNEQFF.

The rearrangement uses TRBV4-2 and TRBJ2-2, with D possibly TRBD1 on 5 matching bases. Germline CDR1 and CDR2: LGHNA and YNFKEQ. V was pared by 0 bases and J by 3 bases, with 11 bases between. CDR3 length equals 16 residues. The CDR3 reads CASSQDPQGDTGELFF. The CDR3 nucleotides read TGTGCCAGCAGCCAAGATCCCCAAGGGGACACCGGGGAGCTGTTTTTT.

This clonotype was seen a handful of times. The gene calls are TRBV5-1 and TRBJ2-7; 8 nucleotides align to TRBD1. Germline V gene sequence: CDR1 SGHRS, CDR2 YFSETQ. J gave up 0 bases and V 4 bases, and 12 bases lay outside the gene matches. The CDR3 extends over 17 amino acids. Written as DNA, the CDR3 is TGCGCCAGCAGCCCGACTCCAGGGGGCCTCGTCTCCTACGAGCAGTACTTC. Its protein product is CASSPTPGGLVSYEQYF.

In this sample, this clonotype turned up a few times. The chain carries TRBV9 and TRBJ2-1; unclear D gene. This CDR3 comprises 14 residues. With 0 bases removed from V and 0 bases from J, the gap between germline ends came to 4 bases. Germline-derived CDR1 and CDR2 are SGDLS and YYNGEE. In DNA, the CDR3 is TGTGCCAGCAGCGTAGGGATCTCCTACAATGAGCAGTTCTTC. Its translation: CASSVGISYNEQFF.

The chain has TRBV3-1 and TRBJ2-1; TRBD1 agrees at 10 bases. This CDR3 region has 15 residues. Germline CDR1 is LGHDT and CDR2 is YNNKEL (reference sequence). V was clipped by 5 bases and J by 7 bases; unmatched bases: 8. CDR3 protein: CASSAGTGVINEQFF. The DNA for the CDR3 is TGTGCCAGCAGCGCCGGGACAGGGGTTATAAATGAGCAGTTCTTC.

This clonotype came up once. The rearrangement links TRBV21-1 to TRBJ2-3. TRBV21-1 counts as a pseudogene. The CDR3 contains 13 residues. CDR3 amino acids: CASSKVGTDTQYF. CDR3 DNA sequence: TGTGCCAGCAGCAAAGTGGGCACAGATACGCAGTATTTT.

The V call is TRBV9, the J call TRBJ2-7, with 7 bases fitting TRBD2. After removal of 3 bases from V and 6 bases from J, the junction contained 6 bases not matched to a gene. The CDR3 has 13 amino acids. Germline CDR1 SGDLS, CDR2 YYNGEE. The CDR3 DNA reads as TGTGCCAGCAGCGCGAGGGGAGGGCCCGAGCAGTACTTC. This translates into CASSARGGPEQYF.